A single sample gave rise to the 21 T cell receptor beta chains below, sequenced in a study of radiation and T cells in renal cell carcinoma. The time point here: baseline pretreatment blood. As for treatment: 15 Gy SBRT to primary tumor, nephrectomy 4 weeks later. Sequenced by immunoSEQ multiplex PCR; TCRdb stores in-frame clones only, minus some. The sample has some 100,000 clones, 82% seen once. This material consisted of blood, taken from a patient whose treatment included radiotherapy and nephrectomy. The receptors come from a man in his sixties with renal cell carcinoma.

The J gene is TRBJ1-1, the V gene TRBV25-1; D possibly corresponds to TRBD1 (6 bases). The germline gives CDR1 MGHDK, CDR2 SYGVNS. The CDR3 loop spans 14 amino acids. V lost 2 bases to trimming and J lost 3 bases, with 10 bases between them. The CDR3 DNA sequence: TGTGCCAGCAGTGAACAGGGGCAGTACACTGAAGCTTTCTTT. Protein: CASSEQGQYTEAFF.

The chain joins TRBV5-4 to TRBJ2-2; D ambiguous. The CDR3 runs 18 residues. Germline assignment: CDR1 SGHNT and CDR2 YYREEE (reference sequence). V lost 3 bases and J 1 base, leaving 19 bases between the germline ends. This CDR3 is CASSYFISRRENTGELFF. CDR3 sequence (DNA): TGTGCCAGCAGCTATTTCATATCCCGTCGAGAGAACACCGGGGAGCTGTTTTTT.

This CDR3 reads CASSPRTSGSINEQFF. CDR3 nucleotide sequence: TGCGCCAGCAGCCCACGAACTAGCGGGAGTATCAATGAGCAGTTCTTC. This chain uses TRBV4-1 with TRBJ2-1; 11 bases fit TRBD2. V was pared by 4 bases and J by 6 bases, with 8 bases of the junction left unmatched. The length of the CDR3 is 16 residues. Germline V lookup: CDR1 MGHRA, CDR2 YSYEKL.

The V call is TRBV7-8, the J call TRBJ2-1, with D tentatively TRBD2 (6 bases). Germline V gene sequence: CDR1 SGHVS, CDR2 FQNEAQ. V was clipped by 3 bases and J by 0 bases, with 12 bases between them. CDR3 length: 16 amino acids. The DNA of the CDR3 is TGTGCCAGCAGCTTCGCAGGAGGGCCCTCCTACAATGAGCAGTTCTTC. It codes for CASSFAGGPSYNEQFF.

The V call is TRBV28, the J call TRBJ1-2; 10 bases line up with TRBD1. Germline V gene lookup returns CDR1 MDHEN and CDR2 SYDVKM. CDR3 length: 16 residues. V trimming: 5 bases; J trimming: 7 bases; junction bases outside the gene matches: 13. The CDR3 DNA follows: TGTGCCAGCAGTATCCTTGGACAGGGGGTAACGGCTGGCTACACCTTC. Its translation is CASSILGQGVTAGYTF.

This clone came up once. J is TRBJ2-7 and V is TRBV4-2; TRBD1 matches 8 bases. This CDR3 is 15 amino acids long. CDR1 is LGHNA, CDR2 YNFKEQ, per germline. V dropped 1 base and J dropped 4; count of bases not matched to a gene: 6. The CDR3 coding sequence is TGTGCCAGCAGCCAAGCGCCGACAGGGGAGTACGAGCAGTACTTC. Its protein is CASSQAPTGEYEQYF.

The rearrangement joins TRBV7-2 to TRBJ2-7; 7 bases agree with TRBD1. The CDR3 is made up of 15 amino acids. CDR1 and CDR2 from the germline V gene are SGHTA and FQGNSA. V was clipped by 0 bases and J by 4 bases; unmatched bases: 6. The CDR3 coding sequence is TGTGCCAGCAGCTTAGCTCCGGGACAGCGATACGAGCAGTACTTC. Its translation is CASSLAPGQRYEQYF.

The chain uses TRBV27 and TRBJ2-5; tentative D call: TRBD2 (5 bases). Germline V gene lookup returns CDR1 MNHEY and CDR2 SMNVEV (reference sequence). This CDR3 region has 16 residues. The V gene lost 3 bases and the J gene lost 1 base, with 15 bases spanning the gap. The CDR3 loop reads CASSLDGGYLQETQYF. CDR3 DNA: TGTGCCAGCAGTTTGGACGGCGGGTACCTCCAAGAGACCCAGTACTTC.

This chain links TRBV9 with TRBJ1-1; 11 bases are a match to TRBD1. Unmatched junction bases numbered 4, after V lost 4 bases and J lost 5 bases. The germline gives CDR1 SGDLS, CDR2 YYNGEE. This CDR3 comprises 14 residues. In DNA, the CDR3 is TGTGCCAGCAGCCGCGGGACAGGGGGAACTGAAGCTTTCTTT. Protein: CASSRGTGGTEAFF.

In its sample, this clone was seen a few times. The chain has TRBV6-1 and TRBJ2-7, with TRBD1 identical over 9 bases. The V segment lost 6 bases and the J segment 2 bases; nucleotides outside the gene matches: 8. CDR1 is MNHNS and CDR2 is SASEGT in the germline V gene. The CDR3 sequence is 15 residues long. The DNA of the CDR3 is TGTGCCAGCAGCGGGGGTACAGGGGGCGCCTACGAGCAGTACTTC. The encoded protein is CASSGGTGGAYEQYF.

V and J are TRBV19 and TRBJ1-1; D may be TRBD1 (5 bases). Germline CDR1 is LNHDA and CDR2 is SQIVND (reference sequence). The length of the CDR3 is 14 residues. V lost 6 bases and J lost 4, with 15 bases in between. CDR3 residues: CASSFQGGVTEAFF. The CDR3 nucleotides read TGTGCCAGTAGCTTCCAGGGTGGTGTCACTGAAGCTTTCTTT.

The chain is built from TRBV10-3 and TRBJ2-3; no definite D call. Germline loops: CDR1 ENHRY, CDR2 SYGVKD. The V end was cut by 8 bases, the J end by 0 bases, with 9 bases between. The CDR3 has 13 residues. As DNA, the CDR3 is TGTGCCATCGGCCAGGCTAGCACAGATACGCAGTATTTT. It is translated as CAIGQASTDTQYF.

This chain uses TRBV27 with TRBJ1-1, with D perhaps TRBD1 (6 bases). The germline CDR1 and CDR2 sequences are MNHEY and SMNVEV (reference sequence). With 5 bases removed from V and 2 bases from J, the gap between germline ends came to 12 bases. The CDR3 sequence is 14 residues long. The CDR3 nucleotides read TGTGCCAGCAGTCCTCGGGGGCCCAACACTGAAGCTTTCTTT. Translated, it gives CASSPRGPNTEAFF.

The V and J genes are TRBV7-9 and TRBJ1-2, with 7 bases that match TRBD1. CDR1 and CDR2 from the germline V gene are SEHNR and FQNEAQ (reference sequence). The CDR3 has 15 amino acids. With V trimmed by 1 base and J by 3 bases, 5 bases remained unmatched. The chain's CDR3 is CASSLVAGGYYGYTF. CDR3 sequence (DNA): TGTGCCAGCAGCTTAGTTGCAGGGGGTTACTATGGCTACACCTTC.

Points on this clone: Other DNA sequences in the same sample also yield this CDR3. CDR3 DNA: TGCAGCGTTGAAGATAGGGGCACAGATACGCAGTATTTT. Translated, it gives CSVEDRGTDTQYF. The J gene is TRBJ2-3, the V gene TRBV29-1; D is ambiguous. CDR3 size: 13 residues. V was trimmed by 0 bases and J by 1 base, leaving 5 bases between them. Germline V gene data show CDR1 as SQVTM and CDR2 as ANQGSEA.

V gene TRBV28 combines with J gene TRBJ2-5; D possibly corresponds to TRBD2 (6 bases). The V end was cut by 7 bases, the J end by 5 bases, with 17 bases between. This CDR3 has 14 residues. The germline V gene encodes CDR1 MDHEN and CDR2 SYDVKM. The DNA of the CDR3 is TGTGCCAGCAACCTACTGGGACTGGGGGAGACCCAGTACTTC. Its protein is CASNLLGLGETQYF. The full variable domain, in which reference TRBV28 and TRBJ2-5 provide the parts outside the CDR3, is DVKVTQSSRYLVKRTGEKVFLECVQDMDHENMFWYRQDPGLGLRLIYFSYDVKMKEKGDIPEGYSVSREKKERFSLILESASTNQTSMYLCASNLLGLGETQYFGPGTRLLVL.

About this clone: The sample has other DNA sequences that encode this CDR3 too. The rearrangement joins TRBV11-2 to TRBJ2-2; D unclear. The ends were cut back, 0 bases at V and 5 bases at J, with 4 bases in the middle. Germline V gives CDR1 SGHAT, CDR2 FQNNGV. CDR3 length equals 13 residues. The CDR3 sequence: CASSLEATGELFF. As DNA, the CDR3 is TGTGCCAGCAGCTTAGAGGCGACCGGGGAGCTGTTTTTT.

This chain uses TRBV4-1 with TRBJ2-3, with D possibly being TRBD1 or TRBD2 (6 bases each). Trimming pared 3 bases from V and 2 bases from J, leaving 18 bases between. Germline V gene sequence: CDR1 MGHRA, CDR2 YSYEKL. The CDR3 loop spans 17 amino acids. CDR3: CASSQGAGRDPTDTQYF. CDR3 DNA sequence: TGCGCCAGCAGCCAGGGGGCTGGGCGGGATCCCACAGATACGCAGTATTTT.

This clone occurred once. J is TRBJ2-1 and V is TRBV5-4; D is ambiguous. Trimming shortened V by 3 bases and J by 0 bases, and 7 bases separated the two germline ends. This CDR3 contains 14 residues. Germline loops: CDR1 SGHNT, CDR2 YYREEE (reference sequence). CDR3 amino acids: CASSSAHSYNEQFF. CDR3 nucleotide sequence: TGTGCCAGCAGCTCCGCCCACTCCTACAATGAGCAGTTCTTC.

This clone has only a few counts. DNA for the CDR3: TGTGCCAGCAGTGAGCGGACAGGGACAACCTACGAGCAGTACTTC. It translates to CASSERTGTTYEQYF. J is TRBJ2-7 and V is TRBV6-1; TRBD1 matches 8 bases. V lost 3 bases to trimming and J lost 2 bases; unmatched junction nucleotides: 6. CDR1 and CDR2 from the germline V gene are MNHNS and SASEGT. The CDR3 is 15 amino acids.

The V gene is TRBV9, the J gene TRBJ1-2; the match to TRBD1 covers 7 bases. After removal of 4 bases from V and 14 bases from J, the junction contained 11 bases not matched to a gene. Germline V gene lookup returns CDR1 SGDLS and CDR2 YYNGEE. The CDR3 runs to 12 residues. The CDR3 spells CASSLAGQRLTF. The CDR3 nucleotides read TGTGCCAGCAGCCTCGCGGGACAGAGATTAACCTTC.